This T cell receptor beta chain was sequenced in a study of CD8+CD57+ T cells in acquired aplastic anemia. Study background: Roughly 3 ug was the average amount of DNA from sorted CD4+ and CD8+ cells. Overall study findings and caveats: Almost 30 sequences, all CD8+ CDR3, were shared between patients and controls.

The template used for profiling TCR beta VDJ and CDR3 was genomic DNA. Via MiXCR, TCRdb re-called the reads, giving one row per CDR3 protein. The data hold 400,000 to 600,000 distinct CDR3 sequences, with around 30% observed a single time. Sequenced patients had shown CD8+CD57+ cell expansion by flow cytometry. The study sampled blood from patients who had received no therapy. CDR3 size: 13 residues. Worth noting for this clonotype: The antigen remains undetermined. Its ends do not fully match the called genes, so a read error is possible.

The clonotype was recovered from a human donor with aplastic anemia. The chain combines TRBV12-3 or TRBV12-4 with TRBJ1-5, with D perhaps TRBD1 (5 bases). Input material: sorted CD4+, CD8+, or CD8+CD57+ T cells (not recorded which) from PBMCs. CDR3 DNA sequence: TGTGCCGGCAGGAGGGACAGCAATCAGCCCCAGCATTTT. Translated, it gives CAGRRDSNQPQHF.